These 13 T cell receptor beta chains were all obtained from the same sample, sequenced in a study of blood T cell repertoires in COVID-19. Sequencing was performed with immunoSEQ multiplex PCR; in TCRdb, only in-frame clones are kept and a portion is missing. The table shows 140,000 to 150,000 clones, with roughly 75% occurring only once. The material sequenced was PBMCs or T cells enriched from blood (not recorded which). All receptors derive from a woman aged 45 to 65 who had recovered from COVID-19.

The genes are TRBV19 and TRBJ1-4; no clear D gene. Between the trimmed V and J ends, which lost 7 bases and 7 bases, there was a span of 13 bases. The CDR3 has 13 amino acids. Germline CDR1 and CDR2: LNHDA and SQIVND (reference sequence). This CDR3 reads CASTEERGEKLFF. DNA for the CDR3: TGTGCCAGTACCGAGGAGCGAGGTGAAAAACTGTTTTTT.

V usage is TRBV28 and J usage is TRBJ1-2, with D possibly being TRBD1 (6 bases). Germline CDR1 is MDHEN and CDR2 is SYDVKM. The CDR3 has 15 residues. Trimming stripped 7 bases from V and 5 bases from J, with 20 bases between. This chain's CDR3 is CASTHPTGFVYGYTF. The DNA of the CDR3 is TGTGCCAGCACCCACCCCACAGGGTTCGTTTATGGCTACACCTTC.

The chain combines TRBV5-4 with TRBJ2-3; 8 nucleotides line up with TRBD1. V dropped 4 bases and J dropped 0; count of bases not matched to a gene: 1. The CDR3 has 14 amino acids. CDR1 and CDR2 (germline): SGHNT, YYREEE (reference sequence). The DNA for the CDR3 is TGTGCCAGCAGCAACAGGGGGAGCACAGATACGCAGTATTTT. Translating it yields CASSNRGSTDTQYF.

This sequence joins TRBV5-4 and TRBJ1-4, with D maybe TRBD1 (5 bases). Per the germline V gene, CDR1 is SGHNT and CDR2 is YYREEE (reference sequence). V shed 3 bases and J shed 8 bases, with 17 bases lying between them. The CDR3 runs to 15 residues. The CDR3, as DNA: TGTGCCAGCAGCTCTGAGACAGTTGGGCGGGAAAAACTGTTTTTT. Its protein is CASSSETVGREKLFF.

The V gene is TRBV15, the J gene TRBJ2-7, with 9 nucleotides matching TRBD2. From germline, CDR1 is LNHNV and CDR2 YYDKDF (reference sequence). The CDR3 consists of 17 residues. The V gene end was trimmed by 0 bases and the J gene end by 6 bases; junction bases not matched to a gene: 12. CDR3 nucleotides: TGTGCCACCAGCAGAGATCTAATAGCGGGGGTCCAGGGCGAGCAGTACTTC. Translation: CATSRDLIAGVQGEQYF.

The CDR3 nucleotides read TGTGCCAGCAGTGCACAAGGAGCGGAGACCCAGTACTTC. Translated: CASSAQGAETQYF. The chain couples TRBV2 to TRBJ2-5; no definite D call. The CDR3 has 13 residues. Germline values: CDR1 SNHLY, CDR2 FYNNEI. The V and J ends lost 4 bases and 5 bases respectively, with 11 bases between them.

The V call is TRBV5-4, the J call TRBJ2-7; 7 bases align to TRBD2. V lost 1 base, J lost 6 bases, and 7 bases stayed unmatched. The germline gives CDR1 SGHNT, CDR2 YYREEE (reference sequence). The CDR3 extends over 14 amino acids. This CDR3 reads CASSLWGGSLEQYV. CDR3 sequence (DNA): TGTGCCAGCAGCTTGTGGGGGGGGTCCCTCGAGCAGTACGTC.

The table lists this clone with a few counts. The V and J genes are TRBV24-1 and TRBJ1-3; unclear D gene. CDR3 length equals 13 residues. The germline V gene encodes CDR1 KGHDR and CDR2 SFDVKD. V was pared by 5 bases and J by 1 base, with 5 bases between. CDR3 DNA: TGTGCCACCAGTGCCCGGTCTGGAAACACCATATATTTT. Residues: CATSARSGNTIYF.

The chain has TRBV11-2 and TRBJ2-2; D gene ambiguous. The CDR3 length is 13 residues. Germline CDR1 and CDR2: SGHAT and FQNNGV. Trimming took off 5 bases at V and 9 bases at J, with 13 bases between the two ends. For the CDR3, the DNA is TGTGCCAGCAGCCCGTCACTGGTGCGGGAGCTGTTTTTT. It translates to CASSPSLVRELFF.

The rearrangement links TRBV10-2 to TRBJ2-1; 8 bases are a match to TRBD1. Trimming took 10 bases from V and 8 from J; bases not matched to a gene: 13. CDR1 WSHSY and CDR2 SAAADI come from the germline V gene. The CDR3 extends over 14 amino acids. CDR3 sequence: CATGRQGNYHEQFF. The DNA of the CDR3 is TGCGCCACCGGCCGACAGGGGAACTATCATGAGCAGTTCTTC.

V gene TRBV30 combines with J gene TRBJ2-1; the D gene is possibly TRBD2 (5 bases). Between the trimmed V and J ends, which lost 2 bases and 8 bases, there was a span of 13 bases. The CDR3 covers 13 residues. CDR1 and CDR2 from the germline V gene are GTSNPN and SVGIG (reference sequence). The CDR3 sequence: CAWSLNQADEQFF. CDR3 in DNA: TGTGCCTGGAGTCTTAATCAAGCGGATGAGCAGTTCTTC.

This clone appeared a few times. Here the CDR3 reads CASSQSPGVSNQPQHF. The CDR3 DNA follows: TGTGCCAGCAGCCAGAGCCCGGGGGTTAGCAATCAGCCCCAGCATTTT. The chain carries TRBV4-2 and TRBJ1-5; possibly TRBD1 for D (5 bases). Germline V gene lookup returns CDR1 LGHNA and CDR2 YNFKEQ. Trimming left V 3 bases short and J 0 bases short, with 12 bases between. The CDR3 consists of 16 residues.

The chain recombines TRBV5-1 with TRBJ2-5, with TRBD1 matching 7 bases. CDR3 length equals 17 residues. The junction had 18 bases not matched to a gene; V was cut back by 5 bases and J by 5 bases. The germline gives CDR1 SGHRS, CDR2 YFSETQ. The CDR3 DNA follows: TGCGCCAGCAGAGAGGGGGTCTTCGACAGGGTGGGCGAGACCCAGTACTTC. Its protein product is CASREGVFDRVGETQYF.